These 27 T cell receptor beta chains were sequenced from one sample in a study of CD8 T cells in ankylosing spondylitis. TCRdb used MiXCR to reprocess the 5' RACE reads, holding one entry per CDR3 protein. The sample has around 250,000 distinct CDR3 sequences, 30% to 40% seen once; the top ten hold around 4%. The sequenced sample was blood, either unsorted or a sorted T cell fraction (not recorded which). These receptors all stem from a male donor with ankylosing spondylitis or in good health (not recorded which).

This clonotype was seen a single time. The chain couples TRBV5-5 to TRBJ2-2, with TRBD2 matching over 8 bases. The CDR3 contains 15 residues. CDR1 and CDR2 (germline): SGHKS, YYEKEE (reference sequence). V lost 6 bases, J lost 0 bases, and 4 bases stayed unmatched. The CDR3 reads CASTLLAANTGELFF. The CDR3 nucleotides read TGTGCCAGCACCCTACTAGCGGCGAACACCGGGGAGCTGTTTTTT.

In this sample, this clonotype turned up many times. V and J are TRBV20-1 and TRBJ1-6; no clear D gene. The length of the CDR3 is 12 residues. CDR1 is DFQATT, CDR2 SNEGSKA, per germline (reference sequence). With 3 bases removed from V and 10 bases from J, the gap between germline ends came to 10 bases. The CDR3 spells CSASPQSSPLHF. The CDR3 region has the DNA TGCAGTGCTAGTCCTCAGTCATCACCCCTCCACTTT.

V and J are TRBV15 and TRBJ2-5; TRBD1 matches 7 bases. CDR1 LNHNV and CDR2 YYDKDF come from the germline V gene (reference sequence). The junction had 9 bases not matched to a gene; V was cut back by 3 bases and J by 5 bases. The CDR3 is 15 amino acids. The CDR3 loop reads CATSRATGSIETQYF. CDR3 coding DNA: TGTGCCACCAGCAGGGCGACAGGGTCTATCGAGACCCAGTACTTC.

The sample holds a few counts of this clonotype. The J gene is TRBJ2-7, the V gene TRBV6-5; D remains unclear. This CDR3 has 12 residues. V shed 3 bases and J shed 4 bases, with 7 bases lying between them. Germline loops: CDR1 MNHEY, CDR2 SVGAGI. DNA for the CDR3: TGTGCCAGCAGTTATCCCGGGTACGAGCAGTACTTC. The encoded protein is CASSYPGYEQYF.

CDR3 loop: CASSYTQANTEAFF. As DNA, the CDR3 is TGTGCCAGCAGTTACACGCAGGCGAACACTGAAGCTTTCTTT. This chain links TRBV6-5 with TRBJ1-1; unclear D gene. From germline, CDR1 is MNHEY and CDR2 SVGAGI. This CDR3 has 14 residues. V was pared by 2 bases and J by 1 base, with 8 bases between.

The chain combines TRBV7-6 with TRBJ2-3; 9 bases map to TRBD1. The CDR3 length is 18 residues. CDR1 is SGHVS and CDR2 is FNYEAQ in the germline V gene. Unmatched junction bases numbered 10, after V lost 1 base and J lost 2 bases. CDR3 loop: CASSLGTGDSPYTDTQYF. The CDR3 nucleotides read TGTGCCAGCAGCTTAGGGACAGGGGATTCCCCCTACACAGATACGCAGTATTTT.

The J gene is TRBJ1-1, the V gene TRBV10-3; the D gene is possibly TRBD1 (6 bases). Germline V gene lookup returns CDR1 ENHRY and CDR2 SYGVKD. This CDR3 is 15 amino acids long. Trimming left V 8 bases short and J 5 bases short, with 21 bases between. In DNA, the CDR3 is TGTGCCATCGAAGTATCGGGACACGGGGGGACTGAAGCTTTCTTT. Its protein is CAIEVSGHGGTEAFF.

This clonotype has a count of ten or more. The rearrangement joins TRBV6-5 to TRBJ2-7; D is uncertain. Trimming pared 6 bases from V and 3 bases from J, leaving 6 bases between. The CDR3 has 11 amino acids. Germline lookup yields CDR1 MNHEY and CDR2 SVGAGI. Here the CDR3 DNA reads TGTGCCAGCAGGACCGGCTACGAGCAGTACTTC. Translated, it gives CASRTGYEQYF.

In this sample, this clonotype turned up once. The gene calls are TRBV7-6 and TRBJ2-7, with D possibly matching TRBD1 (6 bases). Germline V CDR1 and CDR2: SGHVS, FNYEAQ. V was trimmed by 3 bases and J by 6 bases, leaving 21 bases between them. The CDR3 runs to 16 residues. CDR3 protein: CASSFSQGRFPSEQYF. The CDR3 DNA is TGTGCCAGCAGCTTCAGCCAGGGGCGCTTTCCAAGCGAGCAGTACTTC.

This clonotype was seen a handful of times. The V and J genes are TRBV29-1 and TRBJ2-3, with TRBD1 matching over 9 bases. Trimming took 7 bases from V and 3 from J; bases not matched to a gene: 8. Per germline, CDR1 SQVTM and CDR2 ANQGSEA. The CDR3 contains 14 residues. The CDR3 protein is CSGSGTGPTDTQYF. DNA for the CDR3: TGCAGCGGGTCGGGGACAGGGCCGACAGATACGCAGTATTTT.

The V and J genes are TRBV10-3 and TRBJ2-5; 10 bases agree with TRBD2. V lost 4 bases to trimming and J lost 3 bases; unmatched junction nucleotides: 5. The CDR3 has 15 amino acids. Germline V lookup: CDR1 ENHRY, CDR2 SYGVKD. The CDR3 region is CAISAVTSGEETQYF. The DNA for the CDR3 is TGTGCCATCAGTGCGGTCACTAGCGGGGAAGAGACCCAGTACTTC.

This clonotype was detected a few times. V gene TRBV18 combines with J gene TRBJ2-7, with a weak D call TRBD1 (6 bases). V was cut by 3 bases and J by 6 bases, with 15 bases left in between. This CDR3 region has 14 residues. Per germline, CDR1 KGHSH and CDR2 LQKENI. CDR3 DNA: TGTGCCAGCTCACCTAACAGGGCCATGGGCGAGCAGTACTTC. Protein sequence: CASSPNRAMGEQYF.

This clonotype was detected only a few times. V usage is TRBV6-5 and J usage is TRBJ1-2; 7 positions match TRBD1. CDR1 MNHEY and CDR2 SVGAGI come from the germline V gene. V gave up 0 bases and J gave up 7 bases; unmatched junction bases: 8. The CDR3 runs to 15 residues. CDR3 amino acids: CASSYSSEGAGGYTF. In nucleotides, the CDR3 is TGTGCCAGCAGTTACTCGAGTGAGGGGGCCGGTGGCTACACCTTC.

The V and J genes are TRBV2 and TRBJ2-7; D perhaps matches TRBD1 (5 bases). The CDR3 contains 13 residues. The V gene lost 7 bases and the J gene lost 5 bases, with 15 bases spanning the gap. Germline lookup yields CDR1 SNHLY and CDR2 FYNNEI. The CDR3 DNA reads TGTGCCAGCAAGACAGATTCGGAGAACGAGCAGTACTTC. Its protein product is CASKTDSENEQYF.

This clonotype was counted between two and nine times. V is TRBV12-3 or TRBV12-4 and J is TRBJ2-1, with TRBD2 identical over 8 bases. This CDR3 comprises 15 residues. Trimming took 2 bases from V and 7 from J; bases not matched to a gene: 7. CDR3 bases: TGTGCCAGCAGTTTAACGGGGGGGGGCCTGAATGAGCAGTTCTTC. Translating gives CASSLTGGGLNEQFF.

J is TRBJ2-7 and V is TRBV10-3; TRBD1 matches 9 bases. The V gene's germline CDR1 is ENHRY and CDR2 SYGVKD. With V trimmed by 10 bases and J by 5 bases, 12 bases remained unmatched. The CDR3 length is 14 residues. CDR3 amino acids: CATSGQGRLDEQYF. CDR3 sequence (DNA): TGTGCCACCTCCGGACAGGGGAGACTTGACGAGCAGTACTTC.

The CDR3 reads CASSFPRGQETQYF. The DNA of the CDR3 is TGTGCCAGCAGCTTCCCTCGGGGGCAAGAGACCCAGTACTTC. The chain is built from TRBV5-6 and TRBJ2-5, with TRBD2 as a possible D gene (6 bases). V dropped 2 bases and J dropped 2 bases, with 10 bases sitting between them. This CDR3 contains 14 residues. CDR1 is SGHDT and CDR2 is YYEEEE in the germline V gene.

Concerning this clonotype itself: Germline and junction disagree at one end, which may indicate a read error. The chain joins TRBV10-3 to TRBJ1-3; D uncertain. The CDR3 runs 16 residues. Per germline, CDR1 ENHRY and CDR2 SYGVKD. The CDR3 nucleotides read TGTGCCATCAGTGACCTTGGCAGAAGCTCTCGAAACACCATATATTTT. This encodes CAISDLGRSSRNTIYF.

This clonotype turned up a few times. V is TRBV27 and J is TRBJ2-3; tentative D call: TRBD2 (6 bases). CDR1 is MNHEY and CDR2 is SMNVEV in the germline V gene (reference sequence). This CDR3 is 13 amino acids long. Trimming removed 7 bases at V and 2 bases at J, with 10 bases between. The CDR3 region has the DNA TGTGCCAGCAAGGGCGGGGCCACAGATACGCAGTATTTT. Protein product: CASKGGATDTQYF.

With regard to this clonotype: Sequence at one end of the junction differs from germline and may be a read error. V gene TRBV20-1 combines with J gene TRBJ2-7; 12 bases match TRBD2. CDR3 size: 15 residues. Germline V CDR1 and CDR2: DFQATT, SNEGSKA (reference sequence). Here the CDR3 reads CSARPGTSGSSEQYF. The CDR3 DNA follows: TGCAGTGCTAGACCCGGGACTAGCGGGTCCTCCGAGCAGTACTTC.

The chain joins TRBV7-8 to TRBJ2-1, with 8 bases identical to TRBD2. The CDR3 contains 14 residues. Germline trimming cut 4 bases from V and 10 bases from J; bases unmatched to any gene: 9. Germline V gene data show CDR1 as SGHVS and CDR2 as FQNEAQ. CDR3 amino acids: CASSSTGLAWEQFF. The CDR3 nucleotides read TGTGCCAGCAGCTCCACCGGACTAGCATGGGAGCAGTTCTTC.

This chain links TRBV5-6 with TRBJ2-5; 7 bases match TRBD1. V shed 1 base and J 1 base; nucleotides not matched to a gene: 1. CDR3 size: 14 residues. Germline loops: CDR1 SGHDT, CDR2 YYEEEE. The CDR3 bases are TGTGCCAGCAGCTTGCGACAGGGCCAAGAGACCCAGTACTTC. The encoded protein is CASSLRQGQETQYF.

This clonotype was counted a few times. The CDR3 DNA reads TGTGCCAGCAGTACCTGGGACAGGGACACAGATACGCAGTATTTT. This gives the protein CASSTWDRDTDTQYF. The chain links TRBV12-3 or TRBV12-4 to TRBJ2-3; 9 positions match TRBD1. The trim removed 5 bases at V and 2 bases at J, leaving 5 bases unmatched. The CDR3 is 15 residues long.

The rearrangement joins TRBV5-1 to TRBJ2-1, with a tentative D call TRBD1 (5 bases). Germline V gene data show CDR1 as SGHRS and CDR2 as YFSETQ. The CDR3 contains 15 residues. Between the trimmed V and J ends, which lost 0 bases and 8 bases, there was a span of 15 bases. CDR3 DNA sequence: TGCGCCAGCAGCTTGGTAGGGGAAACTTGGGATGAGCAGTTCTTC. Protein product: CASSLVGETWDEQFF.

This clonotype appeared a few times. The chain carries TRBV20-1 and TRBJ1-4, with 8 nucleotides matching TRBD1. The V gene end was trimmed by 4 bases and the J gene end by 5 bases; junction bases not matched to a gene: 9. The CDR3 runs to 15 residues. Germline CDR1 reads DFQATT; CDR2 reads SNEGSKA (reference sequence). CDR3 DNA: TGCAGTGCTAACCCCGGGACAGGTGGCAATGAAAAACTGTTTTTT. The encoded protein is CSANPGTGGNEKLFF.

This clonotype was counted between two and nine times. The chain uses TRBV5-1 and TRBJ2-1; no clear D gene. This CDR3 spans 17 amino acids. Germline V gene lookup returns CDR1 SGHRS and CDR2 YFSETQ. Between the trimmed V and J ends, which lost 1 base and 0 bases, there was a span of 14 bases. The CDR3 nucleotides read TGCGCCAGCAGCTTGTTGCCCAGACCTAGCTCCTACAATGAGCAGTTCTTC. It translates to CASSLLPRPSSYNEQFF.

This clonotype was counted a few times. The chain is built from TRBV20-1 and TRBJ2-7; D call uncertain. This CDR3 has 16 residues. Between the trimmed V and J ends, which lost 2 bases and 0 bases, there was a span of 17 bases. Germline-derived CDR1 and CDR2 are DFQATT and SNEGSKA (reference sequence). CDR3: CSARPQTGASSYEQYF. The CDR3 nucleotides are TGCAGTGCTAGACCCCAGACGGGCGCGAGCTCCTACGAGCAGTACTTC.